Following are 30 T cell receptor beta chains from one sample sequenced in a study of cytomegalovirus exposure and HLA in healthy donors. The PCR was carried out with 60 Vbeta primers and 13 Jbeta primers. Profiled with immunoSEQ multiplex PCR; TCRdb holds only in-frame clones, not every one. This table holds some 40,000 clones, approximately 63% found once. What was sequenced was PBMCs. These receptors came from a man aged 35 to 55 in good health and CMV-seronegative.

The V call is TRBV30, the J call TRBJ1-5, with D tentatively TRBD1 (5 bases). CDR3 length: 15 residues. Trimming stripped 0 bases from V and 1 base from J, with 10 bases between. The germline gives CDR1 GTSNPN, CDR2 SVGIG (reference sequence). Here the CDR3 reads CAWSVDRGSNQPQHF. The CDR3 bases are TGTGCCTGGAGTGTAGATCGGGGGAGCAATCAGCCCCAGCATTTT. Together with reference TRBV30 and TRBJ1-5, the CDR3 gives the full variable domain: SQTIHQWPATLVQPVGSPLSLECTVEGTSNPNLYWYRQAAGRGLQLLFYSVGIGQISSEVPQNLSASRPQDRQFILSSKKLLLSDSGFYLCAWSVDRGSNQPQHFGDGTRLSIL.

This clone was recorded a few times. The chain couples TRBV7-2 to TRBJ1-5; 8 nucleotides match TRBD1. Losses at the gene ends were 4 bases for V and 0 bases for J; bases not matched to a gene: 2. The germline V gene encodes CDR1 SGHTA and CDR2 FQGNSA. The CDR3 runs 15 residues. The CDR3 is CASSSTGGSNQPQHF. The CDR3 bases are TGTGCCAGCAGCTCAACAGGGGGTAGCAATCAGCCCCAGCATTTT. The whole variable domain, filled in from reference TRBV7-2 and TRBJ1-5, reads GAGVSQSPSNKVTEKGKDVELRCDPISGHTALYWYRQSLGQGLEFLIYFQGNSAPDKSGLPSDRFSAERTGGSVSTLTIQRTQQEDSAVYLCASSSTGGSNQPQHFGDGTRLSIL.

The genes are TRBV15 and TRBJ1-2; D is ambiguous. Trimming removed 1 base from V and 3 bases from J, with 9 bases in between. In germline, CDR1 is LNHNV, CDR2 YYDKDF (reference sequence). This CDR3 contains 14 residues. CDR3 loop: CATSRGGSDYGYTF. CDR3 DNA sequence: TGTGCCACCAGCAGAGGCGGCTCGGACTATGGCTACACCTTC.

V is TRBV6-5 and J is TRBJ1-2, with 7 bases identical to TRBD1. V lost 4 bases and J lost 4; bases outside the gene matches: 6. The CDR3 covers 14 residues. In germline, CDR1 is MNHEY, CDR2 SVGAGI. The DNA for the CDR3 is TGTGCCAGCAGTTCTGACAGGGCGGGCTATGGCTACACCTTC. The encoded protein is CASSSDRAGYGYTF.

DNA for the CDR3: TGTGCCAGCCAACCGGTCACAGGGAATAATTCACCCCTCCACTTT. This translates into CASQPVTGNNSPLHF. The rearrangement uses TRBV2 and TRBJ1-6; D might be TRBD1 (6 bases). CDR3 length equals 15 residues. Deletions cut 8 bases from V and 5 bases from J, with 16 bases between. CDR1 is SNHLY, CDR2 FYNNEI, per germline.

The chain carries TRBV4-1 and TRBJ1-5; the match to TRBD1 covers 7 bases. Trimming cost V 5 bases and J 2 bases; bases outside gene matches: 6. Germline V gives CDR1 MGHRA, CDR2 YSYEKL. The CDR3 extends over 15 amino acids. CDR3 residues: CASSYSDRGNQPQHF. The CDR3 bases are TGCGCCAGCAGCTACAGCGACAGGGGCAATCAGCCCCAGCATTTT.

The chain couples TRBV29-1 to TRBJ2-7, with D possibly TRBD1 on 6 matching bases. CDR3 size: 13 residues. The V gene lost 3 bases and the J gene lost 5 bases, with 14 bases spanning the gap. Germline-derived CDR1 and CDR2 are SQVTM and ANQGSEA. The CDR3 here is CSVERVQGHEQYF. The CDR3 DNA reads TGCAGCGTTGAGAGGGTACAGGGCCACGAGCAGTACTTC.

This chain links TRBV19 with TRBJ1-1; D is possibly TRBD1 (5 bases). This CDR3 has 12 amino acids. V lost 3 bases to trimming and J lost 6 bases, with 8 bases between them. The V gene's germline CDR1 is LNHDA and CDR2 SQIVND (reference sequence). For the CDR3, the DNA is TGTGCCAGTAGTATGGAGGGACCTGAAGCTTTCTTT. Translating it yields CASSMEGPEAFF.

This chain uses TRBV2 with TRBJ2-5; D uncertain. V was shortened by 11 bases and J by 5 bases, with 24 bases between the two germline ends. Germline loops: CDR1 SNHLY, CDR2 FYNNEI. The CDR3 extends over 15 amino acids. CDR3: CASIGRGAPGETQYF. In DNA form, the CDR3 reads TGTGCCTCTATAGGTAGAGGAGCACCGGGTGAGACCCAGTACTTC.

The chain combines TRBV7-9 with TRBJ2-5; tentatively, D is TRBD2 (6 bases). The J call is doubtful: the DNA matches TRBJ2-7 better. CDR3 length: 15 amino acids. Germline V lookup: CDR1 SEHNR, CDR2 FQNEAQ (reference sequence). The CDR3 spells CASSLGGAGSYEQYF. CDR3 nucleotides: TGTGCCAGCAGCTTAGGCGGGGCAGGCTCCTACGAGCAGTACTTC.

The rearrangement joins TRBV15 to TRBJ2-7, with TRBD1 identical over 7 bases. The CDR3 runs 15 residues. With V trimmed by 0 bases and J by 5 bases, 7 bases remained unmatched. The germline V gene has CDR1 LNHNV and CDR2 YYDKDF (reference sequence). The CDR3 reads CATSREFRGPNEQYF. CDR3 in DNA: TGTGCCACCAGCAGAGAATTTAGGGGGCCGAACGAGCAGTACTTC.

The chain joins TRBV2 to TRBJ1-1, with TRBD1 as a possible D gene (6 bases). The CDR3 totals 13 residues. From germline, CDR1 is SNHLY and CDR2 FYNNEI. With 8 bases removed from V and 2 bases from J, the gap between germline ends came to 12 bases. CDR3 loop: CASSLQGNTEAFF. The CDR3 region has the DNA TGTGCCAGCTCATTACAGGGAAACACTGAAGCTTTCTTT.

This clone was seen a few times. The rearrangement links TRBV9 to TRBJ2-5; TRBD2 is a possible D gene (5 bases). Per the germline V gene, CDR1 is SGDLS and CDR2 is YYNGEE. The V end lost 4 bases, the J end lost 5 bases, and 9 bases lay between the germline ends. The CDR3 covers 12 residues. The CDR3 nucleotides read TGTGCCAGCAGCCCTACGGGGGAGACCCAGTACTTC. Amino acids: CASSPTGETQYF.

This clone was detected a few times. This sequence joins TRBV5-1 and TRBJ2-1; 7 bases align to TRBD1. The CDR3 totals 17 residues. V gave up 6 bases and J gave up 3 bases; unmatched junction bases: 15. Germline V gives CDR1 SGHRS, CDR2 YFSETQ. CDR3 nucleotides: TGCGCCAGCAAGCAGGGTACAGGGGTTGGGGACTACAATGAGCAGTTCTTC. This codes for CASKQGTGVGDYNEQFF.

In this sample, this clone turned up a few times. The rearrangement uses TRBV7-8 and TRBJ1-2; D possibly corresponds to TRBD1 (5 bases). Trimming pared 1 base from V and 4 bases from J, leaving 13 bases between. The CDR3 sequence is 15 residues long. Germline values: CDR1 SGHVS, CDR2 FQNEAQ. The CDR3 spells CASSLGPDKTYGYTF. The CDR3 DNA reads as TGTGCCAGCAGCTTAGGTCCGGACAAGACCTATGGCTACACCTTC.

The rearrangement links TRBV6-5 to TRBJ1-2; D is unresolved. Germline V lookup: CDR1 MNHEY, CDR2 SVGAGI. V lost 4 bases and J lost 5, with 14 bases in between. The CDR3 has 14 amino acids. The DNA for the CDR3 is TGTGCCAGCAGTTTTTCGGGTACGGGGTATGGCTACACCTTC. Amino acid sequence: CASSFSGTGYGYTF.

The chain combines TRBV5-1 with TRBJ2-7; 9 nucleotides align to TRBD1. The CDR3 spans 15 residues. Germline trimming cut 4 bases from V and 6 bases from J; bases unmatched to any gene: 11. Germline V lookup: CDR1 SGHRS, CDR2 YFSETQ. The CDR3 is CASSQPGTGTIEQYF. The DNA for the CDR3 is TGCGCCAGCAGCCAACCCGGGACAGGGACAATCGAGCAGTACTTC. Complete variable domain (other parts from reference TRBV5-1 and TRBJ2-7): KAGVTQTPRYLIKTRGQQVTLSCSPISGHRSVSWYQQTPGQGLQFLFEYFSETQRNKGNFPGRFSGRQFSNSRSEMNVSTLELGDSALYLCASSQPGTGTIEQYFGPGTRLTVT.

In its sample, this clone was seen a few times. This chain connects TRBV28 to TRBJ2-7, with a tentative D call TRBD1 (7 bases). The V gene lost 10 bases and the J gene lost 7 bases, with 17 bases spanning the gap. The CDR3 loop spans 12 amino acids. Germline V gene data show CDR1 as MDHEN and CDR2 as SYDVKM. The DNA of the CDR3 is TGTGCCACCCAGGGGGGCGTAGGGGAGCAGTACTTC. Translating it yields CATQGGVGEQYF.

The rearrangement uses TRBV5-6 and TRBJ1-2; D might be TRBD1 (5 bases). Germline-derived CDR1 and CDR2 are SGHDT and YYEEEE. The V end was cut by 3 bases, the J end by 8 bases, with 11 bases between. The CDR3 loop spans 12 amino acids. CDR3 sequence reads: CASSWSPGGYTF. In DNA form, the CDR3 reads TGTGCCAGCAGCTGGTCCCCAGGGGGCTACACCTTC.

The V call is TRBV29-1, the J call TRBJ2-1, with TRBD2 identical over 9 bases. V shed 4 bases and J 7 bases; nucleotides not matched to a gene: 11. The germline V gene has CDR1 SQVTM and CDR2 ANQGSEA. The CDR3 is made up of 15 amino acids. DNA for the CDR3: TGCAGCGTTGTCGGCGGGGGGGCGGTGTTGAATGAGCAGTTCTTC. This codes for CSVVGGGAVLNEQFF.

A single count supports this clone. The genes are TRBV28 and TRBJ1-6; TRBD1 matches at 8 bases. Germline V gives CDR1 MDHEN, CDR2 SYDVKM. The CDR3 runs 14 residues. With 7 bases clipped from V and 10 bases from J, the junction kept 9 bases outside the gene matches. The CDR3 loop is CASTPGTGYSPLHF. The CDR3 nucleotides are TGTGCCAGCACCCCCGGGACAGGCTACTCACCCCTCCACTTT.

The chain uses TRBV7-2 and TRBJ1-2; the D gene is possibly TRBD1 (6 bases). Trimming pared 2 bases from V and 4 bases from J, leaving 14 bases between. Germline V gene sequence: CDR1 SGHTA, CDR2 FQGNSA. CDR3 length: 15 amino acids. The CDR3 DNA is TGTGCCAGCAGCTTATCACAGGGTATCGGCTATGGCTACACCTTC. Its protein product is CASSLSQGIGYGYTF. The variable domain in full, with the rest retrieved from reference TRBV7-2 and TRBJ1-2, is GAGVSQSPSNKVTEKGKDVELRCDPISGHTALYWYRQSLGQGLEFLIYFQGNSAPDKSGLPSDRFSAERTGGSVSTLTIQRTQQEDSAVYLCASSLSQGIGYGYTFGSGTRLTVV.

The chain employs TRBV2 and TRBJ1-4; 8 nucleotides align to TRBD1. The trim removed 8 bases at V and 7 bases at J, leaving 9 bases unmatched. The CDR3 contains 14 residues. CDR1 and CDR2 from the germline V gene are SNHLY and FYNNEI. The CDR3 is CASWRDRQSEKLFF. Here the CDR3 DNA reads TGTGCCAGCTGGAGGGACAGGCAAAGTGAAAAACTGTTTTTT.

This chain joins TRBV6-6 and TRBJ1-1; maybe TRBD1 (5 bases). CDR3 length equals 14 residues. V was pared by 6 bases and J by 6 bases, with 17 bases between. The germline CDR1 and CDR2 sequences are MNHNY and SVGAGI (reference sequence). CDR3 protein: CASRRRETAPEAFF. The CDR3, as DNA: TGTGCCAGCAGACGCCGAGAGACAGCCCCTGAAGCTTTCTTT.

This clone was found a few times. This chain uses TRBV10-2 with TRBJ1-1; TRBD1 aligns across 7 bases. CDR3 length equals 15 residues. Germline V gene sequence: CDR1 WSHSY, CDR2 SAAADI. With 10 bases clipped from V and 3 bases from J, the junction kept 14 bases outside the gene matches. CDR3 in DNA: TGCGCCACCCAGACAGGGAAATTGGGATACACTGAAGCTTTCTTT. Residues: CATQTGKLGYTEAFF.

This clone has only one observation. The chain employs TRBV30 and TRBJ2-2; 8 bases align to TRBD1. The length of the CDR3 is 17 residues. J gave up 6 bases and V 3 bases, and 15 bases lay outside the gene matches. Germline V gene lookup returns CDR1 GTSNPN and CDR2 SVGIG (reference sequence). CDR3 residues: CAWSLYSGGASPGELFF. CDR3 DNA sequence: TGTGCCTGGAGCCTTTACTCAGGGGGCGCATCTCCCGGGGAGCTGTTTTTT.

By frequency in the sample, this clone is large. This sample also contains other DNA sequences that code for the same CDR3. The chain links TRBV10-3 to TRBJ1-5; 8 positions match TRBD1. The CDR3 is made up of 14 amino acids. V trimming: 8 bases; J trimming: 0 bases; junction bases outside the gene matches: 3. The germline CDR1 and CDR2 sequences are ENHRY and SYGVKD. The CDR3 DNA is TGTGCCATCGGGACAGGCGATAGCAATCAGCCCCAGCATTTT. Amino acid sequence: CAIGTGDSNQPQHF.

This clone was detected a few times. The sample has other DNA sequences that encode this CDR3 too. The chain has TRBV19 and TRBJ2-7; D call uncertain. Per the germline V gene, CDR1 is LNHDA and CDR2 is SQIVND (reference sequence). This CDR3 contains 13 residues. The V and J ends lost 0 bases and 3 bases respectively, with 6 bases between them. CDR3: CASSIDSGYEQYF. The CDR3 DNA sequence: TGTGCCAGTAGTATAGATTCGGGCTACGAGCAGTACTTC.

This clone is labeled medium-sized. The chain carries TRBV30 and TRBJ1-1; no definite D call. Germline CDR1 GTSNPN, CDR2 SVGIG (reference sequence). V shed 0 bases and J shed 7 bases, with 6 bases lying between them. This CDR3 is 11 amino acids long. As DNA, the CDR3 is TGTGCCTGGAGTGTCTATGGTGAAGCTTTCTTT. This codes for CAWSVYGEAFF.

The chain combines TRBV9 with TRBJ2-5; 8 positions match TRBD2. Germline loops: CDR1 SGDLS, CDR2 YYNGEE. J gave up 4 bases and V 4 bases, and 9 bases lay outside the gene matches. The CDR3 extends over 15 amino acids. The CDR3 bases are TGTGCCAGCAGCTTTCAAGGACTAGCTGGAGAGACCCAGTACTTC. Translated: CASSFQGLAGETQYF. The variable domain in full, with the rest retrieved from reference TRBV9 and TRBJ2-5, is DSGVTQTPKHLITATGQRVTLRCSPRSGDLSVYWYQQSLDQGLQFLIQYYNGEERAKGNILERFSAQQFPDLHSELNLSSLELGDSALYFCASSFQGLAGETQYFGPGTRLLVL.